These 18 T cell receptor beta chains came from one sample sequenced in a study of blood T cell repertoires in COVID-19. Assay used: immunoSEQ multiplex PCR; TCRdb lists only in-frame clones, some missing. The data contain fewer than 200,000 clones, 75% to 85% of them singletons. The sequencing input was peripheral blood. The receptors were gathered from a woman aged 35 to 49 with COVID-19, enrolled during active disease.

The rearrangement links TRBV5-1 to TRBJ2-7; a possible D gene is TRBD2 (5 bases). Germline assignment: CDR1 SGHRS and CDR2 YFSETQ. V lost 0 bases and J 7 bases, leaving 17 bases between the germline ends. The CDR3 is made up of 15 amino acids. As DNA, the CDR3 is TGCGCCAGCAGCTTGGCCCTAGCTAGCCCGGGGGAGCAGTACTTC. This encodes CASSLALASPGEQYF.

CDR3 nucleotides: TGTGCCAGCAGCAATCCGGGACAGGGTTTACCTGAAGCTTTCTTT. Its translation: CASSNPGQGLPEAFF. The genes are TRBV27 and TRBJ1-1; 9 nucleotides line up with TRBD1. The trim removed 6 bases at V and 6 bases at J, leaving 11 bases unmatched. This CDR3 has 15 residues. Germline loops: CDR1 MNHEY, CDR2 SMNVEV (reference sequence).

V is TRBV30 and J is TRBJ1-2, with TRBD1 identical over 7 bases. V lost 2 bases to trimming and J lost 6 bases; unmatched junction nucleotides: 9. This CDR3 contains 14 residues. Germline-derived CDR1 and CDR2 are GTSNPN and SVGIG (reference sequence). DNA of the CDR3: TGTGCCTGGAGTCTATCGACAGGGATCAATGGCTACACCTTC. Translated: CAWSLSTGINGYTF.

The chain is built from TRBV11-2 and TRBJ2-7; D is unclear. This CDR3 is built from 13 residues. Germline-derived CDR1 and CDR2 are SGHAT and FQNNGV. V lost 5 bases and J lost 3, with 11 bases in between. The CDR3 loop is CASSPVLGYEQYV. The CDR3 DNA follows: TGTGCCAGCAGCCCAGTCCTAGGCTACGAGCAGTACGTC.

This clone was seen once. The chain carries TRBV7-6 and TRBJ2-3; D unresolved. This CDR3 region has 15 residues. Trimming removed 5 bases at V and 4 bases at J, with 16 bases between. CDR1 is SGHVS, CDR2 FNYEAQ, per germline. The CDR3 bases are TGTGCCAGCAGCATATCTTCTGCTAGTGCAGATACGCAGTATTTT. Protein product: CASSISSASADTQYF.

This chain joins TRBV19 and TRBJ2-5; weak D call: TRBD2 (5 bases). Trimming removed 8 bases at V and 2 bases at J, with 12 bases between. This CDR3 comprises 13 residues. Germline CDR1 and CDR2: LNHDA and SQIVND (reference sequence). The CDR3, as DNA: TGTGCCAGTGGAGAACTAGTTCAAGAGACCCAGTACTTC. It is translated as CASGELVQETQYF.

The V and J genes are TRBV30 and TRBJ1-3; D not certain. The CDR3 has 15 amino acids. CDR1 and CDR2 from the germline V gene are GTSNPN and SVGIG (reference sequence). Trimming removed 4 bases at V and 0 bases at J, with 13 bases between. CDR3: CAWMSGFSSGNTIYF. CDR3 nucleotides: TGTGCCTGGATGTCAGGATTCAGCTCTGGAAACACCATATATTTT.

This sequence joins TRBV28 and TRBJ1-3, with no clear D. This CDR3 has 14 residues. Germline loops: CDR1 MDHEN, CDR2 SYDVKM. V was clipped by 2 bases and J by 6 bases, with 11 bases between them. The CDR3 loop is CASSLRGIENTIYF. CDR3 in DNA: TGTGCCAGCAGTTTACGGGGAATTGAAAACACCATATATTTT.

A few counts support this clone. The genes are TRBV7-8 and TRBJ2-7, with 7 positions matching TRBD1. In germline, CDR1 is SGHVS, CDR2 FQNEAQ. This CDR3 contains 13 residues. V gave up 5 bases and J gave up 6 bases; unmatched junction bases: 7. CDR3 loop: CASSPGRGSEQYV. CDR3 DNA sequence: TGTGCCAGCAGCCCAGGCAGGGGGTCCGAGCAGTACGTC.

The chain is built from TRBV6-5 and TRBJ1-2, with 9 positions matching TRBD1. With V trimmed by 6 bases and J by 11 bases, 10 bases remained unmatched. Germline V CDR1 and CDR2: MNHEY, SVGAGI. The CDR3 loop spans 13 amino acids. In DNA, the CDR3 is TGTGCCAGCAGCCCACAGGGGGCCCGTCGTTACACCTTC. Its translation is CASSPQGARRYTF.

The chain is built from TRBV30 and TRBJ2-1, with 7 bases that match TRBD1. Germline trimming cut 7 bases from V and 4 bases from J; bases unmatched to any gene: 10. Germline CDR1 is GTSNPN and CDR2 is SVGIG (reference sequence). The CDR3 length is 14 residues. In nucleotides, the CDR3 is TGTGCCTCAGACTTAGGGACAGCGTACAATGAGCAGTTCTTC. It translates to CASDLGTAYNEQFF.

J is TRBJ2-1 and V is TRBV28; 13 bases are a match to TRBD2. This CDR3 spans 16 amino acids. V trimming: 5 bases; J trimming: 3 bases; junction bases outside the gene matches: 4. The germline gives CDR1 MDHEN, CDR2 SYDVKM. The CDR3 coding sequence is TGTGCCAGCAGTACCAGGACTAGCGGGGGCTACAATGAGCAGTTCTTC. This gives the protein CASSTRTSGGYNEQFF.

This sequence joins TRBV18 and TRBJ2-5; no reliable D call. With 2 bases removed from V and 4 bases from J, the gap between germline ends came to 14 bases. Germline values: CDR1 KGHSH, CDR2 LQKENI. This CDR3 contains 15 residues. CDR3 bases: TGTGCCAGCTCACCATATGGCCGAGGCTTAGAGACCCAGTACTTC. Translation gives CASSPYGRGLETQYF.

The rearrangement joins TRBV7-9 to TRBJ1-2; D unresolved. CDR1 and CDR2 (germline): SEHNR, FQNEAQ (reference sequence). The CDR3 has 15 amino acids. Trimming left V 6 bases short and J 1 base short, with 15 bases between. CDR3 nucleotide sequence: TGTGCCAGCAGGCCCGGTTCGGGGAATAACTATGGCTACACCTTC. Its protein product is CASRPGSGNNYGYTF.

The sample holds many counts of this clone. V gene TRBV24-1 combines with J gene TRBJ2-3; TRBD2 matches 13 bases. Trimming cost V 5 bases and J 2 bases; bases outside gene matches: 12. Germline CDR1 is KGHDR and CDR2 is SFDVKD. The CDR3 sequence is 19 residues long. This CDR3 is CATSALGLAGPDYTDTQYF. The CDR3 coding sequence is TGTGCCACCAGTGCCTTGGGACTAGCGGGGCCTGATTACACAGATACGCAGTATTTT.

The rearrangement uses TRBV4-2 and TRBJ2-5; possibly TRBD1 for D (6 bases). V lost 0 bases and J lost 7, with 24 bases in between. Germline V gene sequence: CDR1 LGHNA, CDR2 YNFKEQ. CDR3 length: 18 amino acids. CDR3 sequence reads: CASSQDPRPRDTLGTQYF. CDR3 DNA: TGTGCCAGCAGCCAAGATCCCCGACCCCGGGACACCCTGGGGACCCAGTACTTC.

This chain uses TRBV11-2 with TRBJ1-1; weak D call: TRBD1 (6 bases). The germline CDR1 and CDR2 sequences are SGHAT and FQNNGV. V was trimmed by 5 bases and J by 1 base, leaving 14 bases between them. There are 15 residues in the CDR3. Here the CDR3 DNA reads TGTGCCAGCAGCCGGGACATTCTAAGGAACACTGAAGCTTTCTTT. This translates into CASSRDILRNTEAFF.

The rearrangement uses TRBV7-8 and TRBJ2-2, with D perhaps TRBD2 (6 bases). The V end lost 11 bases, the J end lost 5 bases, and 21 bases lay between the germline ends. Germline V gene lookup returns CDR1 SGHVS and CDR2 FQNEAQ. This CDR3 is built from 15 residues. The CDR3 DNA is TGTGCCTGTCATTTTGGGACTTCCCTTACCGGGGAGCTGTTTTTT. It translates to CACHFGTSLTGELFF.